This T cell receptor (beta chain) originates from a study of cytomegalovirus exposure and HLA in healthy donors. Looking at the study overall: Caucasian-associated ancestry cluster membership applied to around 80% of under 450 genotyped donors.

PCR amplification relied on 60 Vbeta primers (plus 13 Jbeta primers). Here immunoSEQ multiplex PCR was the method, and the copy in TCRdb shows in-frame clones only, minus some. Of 130,000 to 150,000 clones in the sample, less than 90% were seen once. The germline CDR1 and CDR2 sequences are SGHNT and YYREEE (reference sequence). The CDR3 totals 16 residues. The ends were cut back, 2 bases at V and 7 bases at J, with 16 bases in the middle. This TCR came from a boy between 2 and 10 years old in good health and CMV-seronegative. The chain uses TRBV5-4 and TRBJ1-6, with D possibly matching TRBD1 (5 bases). The source material was PBMCs. The CDR3 sequence is CASSLGGTGWNSPLHF. CDR3 nucleotides: TGTGCCAGCAGCTTAGGCGGGACGGGGTGGAATTCACCCCTCCACTTT.